A selection of T cell receptor beta chains follows, all from one sample in a study of control samples from healthy donors and cancer patients. TCRdb's table, derived via immunoSEQ multiplex PCR, lists solely in-frame clones and lacks some. The sample lists about 160,000 clones, about 94% occurring once. Material for sequencing was blood. The origin of the receptors is a woman aged 35 to 49 in good health. CDR3s include the opening cysteine and the closing phenylalanine or tryptophan.

j_call v_call cdr3_aa
TRBJ2-2 TRBV7-9 CASSPRTGQGVVGELFF
TRBJ2-2 TRBV4-3 CASSQDLQGGYTVGELFF
TRBJ2-2 TRBV7-9 CASSLRRINTGELFF
TRBJ1-2 TRBV6-4 CASSGSQGYGYTF
TRBJ1-1 TRBV27 CASSPRGSRPNTEAFF
TRBJ1-2 TRBV18 CASSPAVGANYGYTF
TRBJ1-1 TRBV7-9 CASSLAGGRMNTEAFF
TRBJ2-1 TRBV7-9 CASSLGQYNEQFF
TRBJ1-3 TRBV6-4 CASSVQPGNTIYF
TRBJ1-2 TRBV6-2/TRBV6-3 CASSPDRGSWGYTF
TRBJ1-5 TRBV6-6 CASSFRTGFNQPQHF
TRBJ2-7 TRBV6-2/TRBV6-3 CASSQTSSYEQYF
TRBJ2-1 TRBV4-1 CASSQDRTQQFF
TRBJ2-3 TRBV5-6 CASSLGGGLVF
TRBJ2-5 TRBV7-3 CASSLGLQETQYF
TRBJ1-5 TRBV14 CASSQPGGNNQPQHF
TRBJ2-3 TRBV30 CAWSVQGAYTDTQYF
TRBJ1-2 TRBV12-3/TRBV12-4 CASRVGGAGGYTF
TRBJ1-1 TRBV2 CASSDAGSTEAFF
TRBJ1-2 TRBV4-1 CASSQDFPRRGYGYTF
TRBJ1-4 TRBV4-2 CASSQDQLLREKLFF
TRBJ1-6 TRBV7-6 CASSLNRGTNSPLHF
TRBJ1-5 TRBV2 CASRGDVRNQPQHF
TRBJ2-7 TRBV5-1 CASSLVFRAAYEQYF
TRBJ2-1 TRBV7-2 CASSLGTGRGAYNEQFF
TRBJ2-2 TRBV7-2 CASSLDSLMDTGELFF
TRBJ2-3 TRBV24-1 CATSQGEADTQYF
TRBJ1-2 TRBV19 CASSTHSSGGYGYTF
TRBJ2-4 TRBV19 CASSTRQTLAKNIQYF
TRBJ1-1 TRBV7-2 CASSFRLLGSEAFF
TRBJ2-7 TRBV12-3/TRBV12-4 CASSLVVYEQYF
TRBJ2-7 TRBV27 CASRRLATVDEQYF
TRBJ1-4 TRBV4-3 CASSQDGTGTGGRKLFF
TRBJ2-5 TRBV7-6 CASSLVGASQETQYF
TRBJ2-6 TRBV3-1/TRBV3-2 CASRGGAGSGANVLTF
TRBJ2-3 TRBV9 CASSVTPTSVSTDTQYF
TRBJ2-2 TRBV19 CASSGDTGELFF
TRBJ2-3 TRBV15 CATSNPVLRSTDTQYF
TRBJ1-4 TRBV6-5 CASRRDSNEKLFF
TRBJ1-2 TRBV5-4 CASSTEQQGRYGYTF
TRBJ2-2 TRBV29-1 CSGAGTGELFF